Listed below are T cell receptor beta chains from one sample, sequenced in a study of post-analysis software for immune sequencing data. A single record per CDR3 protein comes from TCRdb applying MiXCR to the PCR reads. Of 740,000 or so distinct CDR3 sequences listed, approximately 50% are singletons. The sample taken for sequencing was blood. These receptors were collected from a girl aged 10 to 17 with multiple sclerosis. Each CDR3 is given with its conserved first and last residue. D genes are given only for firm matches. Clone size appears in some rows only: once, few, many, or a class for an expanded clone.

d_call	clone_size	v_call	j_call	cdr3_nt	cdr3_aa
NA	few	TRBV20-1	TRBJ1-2	TGCAGTGCTAGAGCTGGTGGCTACACCTTC	CSARAGGYTF
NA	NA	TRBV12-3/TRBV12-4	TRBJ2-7	TGTGCCAGCAGTTTAGGTCCCCCTGGTTACGAGCAGTACTTC	CASSLGPPGYEQYF
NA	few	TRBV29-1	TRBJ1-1	TGCAGCGCTGTGCGGGAGGAAGCTTTCTTT	CSAVREEAFF
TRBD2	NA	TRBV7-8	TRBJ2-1	TGTGCCAGCAGCCCAACTAGCGGGAGGGCCGGCTCAACATACAATGAGCAGTTCTTC	CASSPTSGRAGSTYNEQFF
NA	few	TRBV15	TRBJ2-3	TGTGCCACCAGCGTAAGCACAGATACGCAGTATTTT	CATSVSTDTQYF
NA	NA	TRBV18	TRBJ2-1	TGTGCCAGCTCACCCTCAGGGGGGAGGGATGAGCAGTTCTTC	CASSPSGGRDEQFF
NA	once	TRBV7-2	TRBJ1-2	TGTGCCAGCAGCCCGGAACTACGGGGCTACACCTTC	CASSPELRGYTF
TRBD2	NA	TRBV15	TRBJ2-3	TGTGCCACCAGCAGAGGCAGGACTAGCGGGAGCACAGATACGCAGTATTTT	CATSRGRTSGSTDTQYF
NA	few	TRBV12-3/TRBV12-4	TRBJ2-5	TGTGCCAGCAGTTTAAACCAGGGGGAGACCCAGTACTTC	CASSLNQGETQYF
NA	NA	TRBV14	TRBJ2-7	TGTGCCAGCAGCGTACAGGGGTGGAGGGAACACGAGCAGTACTTC	CASSVQGWREHEQYF
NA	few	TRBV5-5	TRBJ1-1	TGTGCCAGCAGCTCCCGGTCCGAGGGGGGCAAGAGCACTGAAGCTTTCTTT	CASSSRSEGGKSTEAFF
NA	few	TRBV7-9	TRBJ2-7	TGTGCCAGCAGCTTAGGACGGGGACTTTCCGAGCAGTACTTC	CASSLGRGLSEQYF
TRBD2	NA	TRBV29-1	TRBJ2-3	TGCAGCGTCGCACGCGGGAGGGGTGATACGCAGTATTTT	CSVARGRGDTQYF
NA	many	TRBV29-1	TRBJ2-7	TGCAGCGTTGAGGCAGGAGGATTCGGAGAGCAGTACTTC	CSVEAGGFGEQYF
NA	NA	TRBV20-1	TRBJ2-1	TGCAGTGCTACCAGGGTAGGACCCAATGAGCAGTTCTTC	CSATRVGPNEQFF
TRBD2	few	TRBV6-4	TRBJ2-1	TGTGCCAGCAGTGAAGGAAGGTGGGAGGGCCGGAATGAGCAGTTCTTC	CASSEGRWEGRNEQFF
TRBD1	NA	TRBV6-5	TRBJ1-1	TGTGCCAGCAGTTACTCACAGAGACAGGGATTGTGGACTGAAGCTTTCTTT	CASSYSQRQGLWTEAFF
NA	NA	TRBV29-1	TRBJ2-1	TGCAGCGAGCTCAGGGGGGATGAGCAGTTCTTC	CSELRGDEQFF
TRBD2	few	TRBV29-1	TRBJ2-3	TGCAGCGCAACAACTCTTGCGGGGGGTTTGCATGATACGCAGTATTTT	CSATTLAGGLHDTQYF
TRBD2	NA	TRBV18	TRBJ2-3	TGTGCCAGCTCACCACTTGGGCTAGCGGGACGCACAGATACGCAGTATTTT	CASSPLGLAGRTDTQYF
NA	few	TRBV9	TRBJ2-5	TGTGCCAGCAGCGCCGCCGGCCGGCAAGAGACCCAGTACTTC	CASSAAGRQETQYF
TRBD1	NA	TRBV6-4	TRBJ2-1	TGTGCCAGCAGTGCGGGACAGGGGAATGGTGAGCAGTTCTTC	CASSAGQGNGEQFF
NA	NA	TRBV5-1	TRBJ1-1	TGCGCCAGCAGCTTGGATCTTGGGACGGTCAACACTGAAGCTTTCTTT	CASSLDLGTVNTEAFF
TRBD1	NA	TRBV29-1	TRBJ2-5	TGCAGCGCCCGACAGGGGCCAGAGACCCAGTACTTC	CSARQGPETQYF
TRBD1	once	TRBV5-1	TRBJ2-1	TGCGCCAGCAGCTCACAGGGGTATGAGCAGTTCTTC	CASSSQGYEQFF
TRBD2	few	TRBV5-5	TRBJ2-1	TGTGCCAGCAGCCGGGGACTAGCGGCTTACAATGAGCAGTTCTTC	CASSRGLAAYNEQFF
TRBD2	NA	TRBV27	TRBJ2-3	TGTGCCAGCAGTTTAGGACTAGCGGGAGGCTTCACAGATACGCAGTATTTT	CASSLGLAGGFTDTQYF
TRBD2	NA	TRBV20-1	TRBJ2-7	TGCAGTGCTAGTTGGGGGGGCTCCTACGAGCAGTACTTC	CSASWGGSYEQYF
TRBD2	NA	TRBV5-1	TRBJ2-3	TGCGCCAGCCGTCGGGAGGTTAGCACAGATACGCAGTATTTT	CASRREVSTDTQYF
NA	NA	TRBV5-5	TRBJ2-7	TGTGCCAGCAGCCCGCCCACAGCATCTAGCTCCTACGAGCAGTACTTC	CASSPPTASSSYEQYF
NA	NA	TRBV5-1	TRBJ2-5	TGCGCCAGCATGGATCCGGGGAGAGGTGGAGGGGAGACCCAGTACTTC	CASMDPGRGGGETQYF
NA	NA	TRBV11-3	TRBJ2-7	TGTGCCAGCAGCTTTGGGAGGGGGGACTACCCCTACGAGCAGTACTTC	CASSFGRGDYPYEQYF
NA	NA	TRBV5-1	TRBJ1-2	TGCGCCAGCAGCTGGTACCTCAGTGTCTATGGCTACACCTTC	CASSWYLSVYGYTF
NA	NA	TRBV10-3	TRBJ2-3	TGTGCCATCGGGTGGACAGAGAGAGATACGCAGTATTTT	CAIGWTERDTQYF
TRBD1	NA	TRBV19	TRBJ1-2	TGTGCCAGCACCCCTGAGAGACAGGGGATCGGTGGCTACACCTTC	CASTPERQGIGGYTF
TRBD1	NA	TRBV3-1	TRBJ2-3	TGTGCCAGCAGCCAAAGGACAGGGGGCATCTCGGATACGCAGTATTTT	CASSQRTGGISDTQYF
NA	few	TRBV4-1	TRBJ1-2	TGCGCCAGCAGCCAAGAAGGCAGGGCTGAGTATGGCTACACCTTC	CASSQEGRAEYGYTF
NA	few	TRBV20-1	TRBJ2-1	TGCAGTGCCATCGTGATCGGTGAGCAGTTCTTC	CSAIVIGEQFF
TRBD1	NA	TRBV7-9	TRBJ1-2	TGTGCCAGCAGCCGATCGACAGGGGGGTATGGCTACACCTTC	CASSRSTGGYGYTF
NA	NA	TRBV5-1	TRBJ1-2	TGCGCCAGCAGCTCAGACCCGGTCCTCTATGGCTACACCTTC	CASSSDPVLYGYTF
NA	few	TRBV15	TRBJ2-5	TGTGCCACCAGCAGAGATCGGGGGACCCAGTACTTC	CATSRDRGTQYF
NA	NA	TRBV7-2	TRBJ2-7	TGTGCCGGCAGCAAAGAGGTACGGACCTTCTCCTACGAGCAGTACTTC	CAGSKEVRTFSYEQYF
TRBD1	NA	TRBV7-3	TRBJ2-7	TGTGCCAGCAGCTTAACGGCAGGGGGTGGCCCCTACGAGCAGTACTTC	CASSLTAGGGPYEQYF
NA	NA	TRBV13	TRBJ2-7	TGTGCCAGCAGCTTCAGGGAATACGAGCAGTACTTC	CASSFREYEQYF
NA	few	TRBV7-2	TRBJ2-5	TGTGCCAGCAGCTCCCGAGGGATCCAAGAGACCCAGTACTTC	CASSSRGIQETQYF
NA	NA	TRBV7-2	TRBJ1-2	TGTGCCAGCAGCTTAGGTGGGCGTATCTATGGCTACACCTTC	CASSLGGRIYGYTF
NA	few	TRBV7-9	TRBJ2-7	TGTGCCAGCAGCTTGCAGACGTCGGGGACTGGCATCTACGAGCAGTACTTC	CASSLQTSGTGIYEQYF
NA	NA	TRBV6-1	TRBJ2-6	TGTGCCAGCACCCTTGACAGACATTATGGGGCCAACGTCCTGACTTTC	CASTLDRHYGANVLTF
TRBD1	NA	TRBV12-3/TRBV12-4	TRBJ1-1	TGTGCCAGCAGTTTAGTGGCAGGGGGAGCTTTCTTT	CASSLVAGGAFF
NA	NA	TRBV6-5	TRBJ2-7	TGTGCCAGCAGTAACTACGGACAACCTATCTACGAGCAGTACTTC	CASSNYGQPIYEQYF
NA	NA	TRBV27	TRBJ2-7	TGTGCCAGCAGTCGACCCGGGACGGATACCTACGAGCAGTACTTC	CASSRPGTDTYEQYF
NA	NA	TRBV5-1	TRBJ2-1	TGCGCCAGCAGCTTGACGGCGGGGTCTTCCTACAATGAGCAGTTCTTC	CASSLTAGSSYNEQFF
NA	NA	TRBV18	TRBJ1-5	TGTGCCAGCTCCTCCGCCCGGTCTCACAATCAGCCCCAGCATTTT	CASSSARSHNQPQHF
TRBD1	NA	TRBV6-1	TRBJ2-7	TGTGCCAGCAAGGGGACAGGGGGGAAGGCCCAGTACTTC	CASKGTGGKAQYF
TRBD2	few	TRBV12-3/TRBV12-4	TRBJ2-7	TGTGCCAGCACCGAGACTAGCGGGAGCACCTACGAGCAGTACTTC	CASTETSGSTYEQYF
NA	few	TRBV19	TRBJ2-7	TGTGCCAGTAGTATAGATCCGGGGAGCTCCTACGAGCAGTACTTC	CASSIDPGSSYEQYF
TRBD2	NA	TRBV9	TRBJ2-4	TGTGCCAGCAGCGTAACGGTGGCTAGCGGGCCCTACGAGCGGTACTTC	CASSVTVASGPYERYF
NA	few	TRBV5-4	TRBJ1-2	TGTGCCAGCAGCTTAGACGACTATGGCTACACCTTC	CASSLDDYGYTF
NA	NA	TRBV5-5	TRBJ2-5	TGTGCCAGCAGCTTGGTTGGTCCAGGACAAGAGACCCAGTACTTC	CASSLVGPGQETQYF
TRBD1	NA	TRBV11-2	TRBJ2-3	TGTGCCAGCAGCTTAGACAGGGGGCGCAGCACAGATGCGCAGTATTTT	CASSLDRGRSTDAQYF